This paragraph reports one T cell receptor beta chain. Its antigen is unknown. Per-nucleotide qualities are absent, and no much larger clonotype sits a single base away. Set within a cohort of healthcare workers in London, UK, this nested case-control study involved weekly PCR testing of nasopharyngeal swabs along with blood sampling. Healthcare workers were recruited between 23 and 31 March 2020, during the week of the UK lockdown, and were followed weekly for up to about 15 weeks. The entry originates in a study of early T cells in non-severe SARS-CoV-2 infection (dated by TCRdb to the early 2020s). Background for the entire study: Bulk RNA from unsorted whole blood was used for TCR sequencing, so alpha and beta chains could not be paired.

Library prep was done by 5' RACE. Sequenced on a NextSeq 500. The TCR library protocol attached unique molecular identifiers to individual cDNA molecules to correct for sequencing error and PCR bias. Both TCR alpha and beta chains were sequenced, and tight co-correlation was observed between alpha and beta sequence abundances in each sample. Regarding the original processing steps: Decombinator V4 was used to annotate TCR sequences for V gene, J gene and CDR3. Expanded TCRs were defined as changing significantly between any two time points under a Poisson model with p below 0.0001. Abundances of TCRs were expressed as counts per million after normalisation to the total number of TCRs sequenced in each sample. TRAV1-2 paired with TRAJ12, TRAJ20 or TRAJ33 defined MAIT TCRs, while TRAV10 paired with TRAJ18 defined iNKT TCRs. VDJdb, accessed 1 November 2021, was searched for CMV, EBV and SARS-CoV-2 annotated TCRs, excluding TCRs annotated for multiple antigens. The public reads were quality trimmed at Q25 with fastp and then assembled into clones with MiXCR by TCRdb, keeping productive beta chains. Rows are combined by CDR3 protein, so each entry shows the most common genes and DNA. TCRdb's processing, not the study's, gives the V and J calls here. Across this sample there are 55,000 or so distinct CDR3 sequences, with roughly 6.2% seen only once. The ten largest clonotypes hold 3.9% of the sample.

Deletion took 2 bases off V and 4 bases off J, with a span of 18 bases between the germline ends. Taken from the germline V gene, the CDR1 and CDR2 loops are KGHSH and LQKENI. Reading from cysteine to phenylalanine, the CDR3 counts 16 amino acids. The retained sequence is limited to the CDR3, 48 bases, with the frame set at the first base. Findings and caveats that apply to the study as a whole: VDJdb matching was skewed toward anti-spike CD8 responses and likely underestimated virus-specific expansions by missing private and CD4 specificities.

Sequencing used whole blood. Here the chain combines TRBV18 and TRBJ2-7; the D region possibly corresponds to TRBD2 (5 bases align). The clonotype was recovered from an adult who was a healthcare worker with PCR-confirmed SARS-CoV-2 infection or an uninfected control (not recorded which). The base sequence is TGTGCCAGCTCACCAGCGGCGGGTCCGCGCCCATACGAGCAGTACTTC. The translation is CASSPAAGPRPYEQYF.